The table lists the clone carrying this T cell receptor (beta chain) with many counts. These data are taken from a study of identical twins. This CDR3 spans 12 amino acids. With 2 bases removed from V and 4 bases from J, the gap between germline ends came to 4 bases. After template switching added a universal primer site, the resulting cDNA carried unique molecular identifiers. Via MiXCR, TCRdb re-called the 5' RACE reads, giving one row per CDR3 protein. The repertoire consists of 550,000 to 800,000 distinct CDR3 sequences, with roughly 7.1% occurring once and the leading ten covering 1.6%. The same data also contributed to another study, on yellow fever vaccine responses in identical twins.

J is TRBJ2-3 and V is TRBV12-3 or TRBV12-4; D ambiguous. This clonotype was obtained from a woman aged 18 to 35 in good health. The specimen was PBMCs. The CDR3 reads CASSLLSDTQYF. DNA for the CDR3: TGTGCCAGCAGTTTACTCTCAGATACGCAGTATTTT.